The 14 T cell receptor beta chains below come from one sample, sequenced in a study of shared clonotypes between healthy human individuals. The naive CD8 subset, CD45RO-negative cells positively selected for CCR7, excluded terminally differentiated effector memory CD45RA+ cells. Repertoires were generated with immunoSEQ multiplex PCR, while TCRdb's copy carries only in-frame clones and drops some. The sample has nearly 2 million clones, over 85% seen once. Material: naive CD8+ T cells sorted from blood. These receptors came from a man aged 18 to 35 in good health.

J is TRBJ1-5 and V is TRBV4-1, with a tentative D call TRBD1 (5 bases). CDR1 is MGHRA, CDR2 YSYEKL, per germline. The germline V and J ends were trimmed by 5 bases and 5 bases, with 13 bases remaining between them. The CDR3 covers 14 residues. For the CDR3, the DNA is TGCGCCAGCAGCTCGCGGGACGGCGATCAGCCCCAGCATTTT. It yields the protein CASSSRDGDQPQHF.

The DNA of the CDR3 is TGTGCCAGCAGTCCATCGCCGGGACTTGCACCCAATCAGCCCCAGCATTTT. Translation: CASSPSPGLAPNQPQHF. The chain carries TRBV7-8 and TRBJ1-5; D possibly corresponds to TRBD1 (5 bases). V lost 6 bases to trimming and J lost 3 bases, with 21 bases between them. Looked up from germline, CDR1 is SGHVS and CDR2 is FQNEAQ. The CDR3 loop spans 17 amino acids.

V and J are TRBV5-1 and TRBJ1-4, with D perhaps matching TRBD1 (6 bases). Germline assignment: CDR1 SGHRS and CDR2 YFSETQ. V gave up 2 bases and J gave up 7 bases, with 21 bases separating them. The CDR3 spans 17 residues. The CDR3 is CASSFSLGAGVIEKLFF. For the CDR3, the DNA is TGCGCCAGCAGCTTCTCTCTGGGGGCAGGGGTTATTGAAAAACTGTTTTTT.

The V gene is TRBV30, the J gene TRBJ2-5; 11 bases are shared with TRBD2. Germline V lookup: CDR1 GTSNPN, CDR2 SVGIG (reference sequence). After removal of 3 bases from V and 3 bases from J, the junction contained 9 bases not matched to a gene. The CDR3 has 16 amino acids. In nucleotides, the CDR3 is TGTGCCTGGAGAGCCATAGCGGGAGGGACAGAAGAGACCCAGTACTTC. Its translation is CAWRAIAGGTEETQYF. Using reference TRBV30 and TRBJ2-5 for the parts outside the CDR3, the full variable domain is SQTIHQWPATLVQPVGSPLSLECTVEGTSNPNLYWYRQAAGRGLQLLFYSVGIGQISSEVPQNLSASRPQDRQFILSSKKLLLSDSGFYLCAWRAIAGGTEETQYFGPGTRLLVL.

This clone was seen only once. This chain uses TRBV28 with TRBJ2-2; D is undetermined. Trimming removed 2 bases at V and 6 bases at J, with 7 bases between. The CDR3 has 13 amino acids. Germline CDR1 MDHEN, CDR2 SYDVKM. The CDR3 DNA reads TGTGCCAGCAGTTTAGTCCGAGCCGGGGAGCTGTTTTTT. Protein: CASSLVRAGELFF.

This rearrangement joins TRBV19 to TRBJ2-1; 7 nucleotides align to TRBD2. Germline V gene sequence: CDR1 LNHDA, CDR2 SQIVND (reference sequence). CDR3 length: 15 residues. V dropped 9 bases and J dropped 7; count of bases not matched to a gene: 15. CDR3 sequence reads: CASANPPGGYNEQFF. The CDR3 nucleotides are TGTGCCAGCGCAAACCCCCCGGGGGGATATAATGAGCAGTTCTTC.

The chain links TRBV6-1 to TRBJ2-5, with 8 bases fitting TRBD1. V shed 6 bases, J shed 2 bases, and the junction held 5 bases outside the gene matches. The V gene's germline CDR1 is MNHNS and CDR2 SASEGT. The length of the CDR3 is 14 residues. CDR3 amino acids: CASRSRTGQETQYF. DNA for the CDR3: TGTGCCAGCAGATCAAGGACAGGGCAAGAGACCCAGTACTTC.

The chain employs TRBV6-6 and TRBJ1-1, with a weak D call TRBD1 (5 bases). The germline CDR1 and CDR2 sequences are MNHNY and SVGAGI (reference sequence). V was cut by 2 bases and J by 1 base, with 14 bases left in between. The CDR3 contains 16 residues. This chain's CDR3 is CASSYDGGETNTEAFF. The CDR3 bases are TGTGCCAGCAGTTACGATGGAGGGGAGACGAACACTGAAGCTTTCTTT.

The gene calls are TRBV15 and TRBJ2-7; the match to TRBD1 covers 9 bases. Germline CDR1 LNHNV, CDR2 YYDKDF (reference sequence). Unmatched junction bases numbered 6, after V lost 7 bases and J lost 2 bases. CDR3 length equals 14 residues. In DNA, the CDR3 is TGTGCCACCACTACAGACAGGGGGGCCTACGAGCAGTACTTC. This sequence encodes CATTTDRGAYEQYF. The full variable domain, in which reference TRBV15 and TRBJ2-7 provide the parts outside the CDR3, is DAMVIQNPRYQVTQFGKPVTLSCSQTLNHNVMYWYQQKSSQAPKLLFHYYDKDFNNEADTPDNFQSRRPNTSFCFLDIRSPGLGDTAMYLCATTTDRGAYEQYFGPGTRLTVT.

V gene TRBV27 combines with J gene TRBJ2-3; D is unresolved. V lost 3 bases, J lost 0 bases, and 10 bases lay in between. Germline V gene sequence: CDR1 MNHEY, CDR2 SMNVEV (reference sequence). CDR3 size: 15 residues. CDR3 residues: CASSFGSPSTDTQYF. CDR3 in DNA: TGTGCCAGCAGTTTCGGGTCCCCTAGCACAGATACGCAGTATTTT.

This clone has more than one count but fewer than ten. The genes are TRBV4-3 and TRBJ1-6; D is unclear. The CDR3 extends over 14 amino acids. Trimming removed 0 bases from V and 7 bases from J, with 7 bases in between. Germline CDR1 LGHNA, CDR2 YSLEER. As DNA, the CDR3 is TGCGCCAGCAGCCAAGATCGCAGGAATTCACCCCTCCACTTT. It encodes CASSQDRRNSPLHF.

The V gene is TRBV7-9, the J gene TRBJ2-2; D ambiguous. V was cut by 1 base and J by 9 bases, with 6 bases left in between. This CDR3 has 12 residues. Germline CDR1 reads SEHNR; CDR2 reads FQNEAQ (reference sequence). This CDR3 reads CASSLDSRELFF. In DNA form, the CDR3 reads TGTGCCAGCAGCTTAGATTCCCGGGAGCTGTTTTTT.

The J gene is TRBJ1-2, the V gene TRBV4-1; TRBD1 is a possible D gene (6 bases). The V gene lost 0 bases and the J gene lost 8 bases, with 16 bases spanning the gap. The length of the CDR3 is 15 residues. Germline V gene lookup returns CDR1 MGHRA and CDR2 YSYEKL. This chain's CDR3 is CASSQDTGTGFGYTF. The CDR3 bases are TGCGCCAGCAGCCAAGATACAGGGACTGGGTTCGGCTACACCTTC.

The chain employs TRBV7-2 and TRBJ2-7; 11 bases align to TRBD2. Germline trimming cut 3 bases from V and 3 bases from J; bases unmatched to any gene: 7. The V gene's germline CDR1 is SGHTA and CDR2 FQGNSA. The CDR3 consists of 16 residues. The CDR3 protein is CASSFTSGGHYYEQYF. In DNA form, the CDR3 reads TGTGCCAGCAGCTTCACTAGCGGGGGCCACTACTACGAGCAGTACTTC.